This T cell receptor (beta chain) emerged from a study of shared clonotypes between healthy human individuals. Overall study context: In total, the donors were a couple of women and a few men aged 18 to 49.

Positively selected for CCR7, the CD45RO-negative cells used as naive CD8 cells excluded terminally differentiated effector memory CD45RA+ cells. Genomic DNA belonging to each subset was distributed in equal measure over several immunoSEQ plates. Assay used: immunoSEQ multiplex PCR; TCRdb lists only in-frame clones, some missing. The table includes over 2,000,000 clones, just under 95% detected once. CDR1 MNHEY and CDR2 SMNVEV come from the germline V gene (reference sequence). The germline V and J ends were trimmed by 1 base and 0 bases, with 10 bases remaining between them. The CDR3 is 15 amino acids.

The rearrangement joins TRBV27 to TRBJ2-7; unclear D gene. The sequence was collected from a man aged 18 to 29 in good health. Some clones in this sample may be carry-over from other donors' samples. The specimen was naive CD8+ T cells from PBMCs. The chain's CDR3 is CASSLWVGNSYEQYF. The CDR3 nucleotides read TGTGCCAGCAGTTTATGGGTAGGGAACTCCTACGAGCAGTACTTC.